This entry lists 21 T cell receptor beta chains sequenced from one sample in a study of regulatory T cells in long-lasting Graves disease (dated by TCRdb to the early 2020s). Read against the paper, the sample's time point label means: persistent/refractory GD, antithyroid drugs over 5 years with positive TRAb. For both TCR sequencing and RNA sequencing, RNA was extracted from PBMCs using TRIzol. The library was obtained by multiplex PCR. Sequenced using an Illumina HiSeq 4000. To build TCR beta libraries, CDR3 regions were amplified by Arm-PCR using iRepertoire HTBI primers. In TCRdb, the public reads were trimmed at Q25 with fastp and aligned with MiXCR, with productive beta chains retained. CDR3 protein duplicates are merged, each entry listing the most common genes and DNA. This sample gives roughly 700,000 distinct CDR3 sequences in total; about 30% of them show up just once. Together, the top ten hold 35% to 55% of the sample.

This specimen was peripheral blood mononuclear cells (PBMCs), taken when the disease was refractory, from a patient treated with antithyroid drugs. The receptors were gathered from a female donor with Graves disease.

There are a few counts of this clonotype. J is TRBJ1-1 and V is TRBV20-1, with no clear D. V lost 3 bases to trimming and J lost 0 bases, with 8 bases between them. The CDR3 runs 13 residues. The germline CDR1 and CDR2 sequences are DFQATT and SNEGSKA (reference sequence). The DNA of the CDR3 is TGCAGTGCTAGCGCTCAGGTGAACACTGAAGCTTTCTTT. Protein product: CSASAQVNTEAFF.

The chain combines TRBV4-2 with TRBJ1-1, with D perhaps matching TRBD1 (6 bases). The germline gives CDR1 LGHNA, CDR2 YNFKEQ. Trimming stripped 0 bases from V and 5 bases from J, with 13 bases between. The CDR3 has 15 amino acids. For the CDR3, the DNA is TGTGCCAGCAGCCAAGATCGGTACAGGGCGACTGAAGCTTTCTTT. It encodes CASSQDRYRATEAFF.

The rearrangement uses TRBV20-1 and TRBJ1-3, with D possibly matching TRBD1 (5 bases). The V gene's germline CDR1 is DFQATT and CDR2 SNEGSKA (reference sequence). This CDR3 contains 15 residues. The V and J ends lost 3 bases and 0 bases respectively, with 12 bases between them. CDR3 sequence: CSASRQTPSGNTIYF. CDR3 in DNA: TGCAGTGCTAGCAGACAGACCCCCTCTGGAAACACCATATATTTT.

This clonotype was counted many times. The J gene is TRBJ1-5, the V gene TRBV28; 9 bases align to TRBD1. Germline V gene lookup returns CDR1 MDHEN and CDR2 SYDVKM. The CDR3 consists of 15 residues. The V and J ends lost 3 bases and 5 bases, in that order; junction bases with no gene match: 5. The CDR3 nucleotides are TGTGCCAGCAGTTTTCGGGACAGGGTCTATCAGCCCCAGCATTTT. Translated, it gives CASSFRDRVYQPQHF.

This clonotype was detected many times. V and J are TRBV3-1 and TRBJ2-5; either TRBD1 or TRBD2 may fit D (5 bases each). Trimming cost V 3 bases and J 5 bases, with 13 bases left between them. Germline V gene data show CDR1 as LGHDT and CDR2 as YNNKEL (reference sequence). The length of the CDR3 is 14 residues. The DNA for the CDR3 is TGTGCCAGCAGCCACAGGGCCAGGAGGGAGACCCAGTACTTC. It is translated as CASSHRARRETQYF.

V usage is TRBV18 and J usage is TRBJ2-2, with D possibly being TRBD1 (6 bases). This CDR3 comprises 14 residues. Trimming shortened V by 5 bases and J by 0 bases, and 7 bases separated the two germline ends. From germline, CDR1 is KGHSH and CDR2 LQKENI. The CDR3 DNA reads TGTGCCAGCTCAGGACAGCCGAACACCGGGGAGCTGTTTTTT. Translating it yields CASSGQPNTGELFF.

This clonotype was seen at least ten times. V is TRBV29-1 and J is TRBJ1-2; possibly TRBD1 for D (5 bases). Deletions cut 3 bases from V and 5 bases from J, with 10 bases between. Germline V gene lookup returns CDR1 SQVTM and CDR2 ANQGSEA. This CDR3 region has 12 residues. In DNA form, the CDR3 reads TGCAGCGTTGAGTTAGGGGATTATGGCTACACCTTC. Translation: CSVELGDYGYTF.

This clonotype was found a few times. This chain joins TRBV20-1 and TRBJ1-6; D may be TRBD1 (6 bases). The CDR3 is made up of 14 amino acids. The germline V gene has CDR1 DFQATT and CDR2 SNEGSKA (reference sequence). Trimming took 6 bases from V and 6 from J, leaving 15 bases between them. The CDR3 loop reads CSAETQGRNSPLHF. CDR3 DNA sequence: TGCAGTGCCGAAACCCAGGGGCGTAATTCACCCCTCCACTTT.

The V gene is TRBV19, the J gene TRBJ1-5; unclear D gene. V was cut by 2 bases and J by 2 bases, with 16 bases left in between. Germline CDR1 is LNHDA and CDR2 is SQIVND (reference sequence). This CDR3 has 17 residues. The CDR3 bases are TGTGCCAGTAGTATACCCCGACTCGCTGGTGGCAATCAGCCCCAGCATTTT. Residues: CASSIPRLAGGNQPQHF.

This clonotype was recorded a few times. The rearrangement links TRBV18 to TRBJ2-5, with 9 nucleotides matching TRBD1. This CDR3 has 16 residues. CDR1 is KGHSH and CDR2 is LQKENI in the germline V gene. V trimming: 1 base; J trimming: 3 bases; junction bases outside the gene matches: 6. Here the CDR3 DNA reads TGTGCCAGCTCACCACGCACAGGGGGCGCCGAAGAGACCCAGTACTTC. Translation gives CASSPRTGGAEETQYF.

The chain combines TRBV6-1 with TRBJ1-1; D uncertain. Germline-derived CDR1 and CDR2 are MNHNS and SASEGT. V was trimmed by 8 bases and J by 10 bases, leaving 5 bases between them. CDR3 length: 8 amino acids. The CDR3 region is CASGAAFF. DNA for the CDR3: TGTGCCAGCGGCGCAGCTTTCTTT.

This clonotype has only a few counts. This chain uses TRBV7-3 with TRBJ1-1, with 8 bases aligning to TRBD1. CDR3 size: 12 residues. V dropped 5 bases and J dropped 7; count of bases not matched to a gene: 3. The germline gives CDR1 SGHTA, CDR2 FQGTGA. In DNA, the CDR3 is TGTGCCAGCAGCGCCGACAGGGGTGAAGCTTTCTTT. This encodes CASSADRGEAFF.

In this sample, this clonotype turned up a few times. V is TRBV20-1 and J is TRBJ1-1; weak D call: TRBD1 (5 bases). This CDR3 has 15 amino acids. CDR1 is DFQATT, CDR2 SNEGSKA, per germline (reference sequence). With 3 bases removed from V and 1 base from J, the gap between germline ends came to 15 bases. The CDR3 DNA reads as TGCAGTGCTAGGAGGGGAGGTAGGAAGAACACTGAAGCTTTCTTT. Translated: CSARRGGRKNTEAFF.

The V and J genes are TRBV7-6 and TRBJ2-6; tentatively, D is TRBD1 (6 bases). V was pared by 3 bases and J by 0 bases, with 12 bases between. The germline CDR1 and CDR2 sequences are SGHVS and FNYEAQ. The CDR3 runs to 17 residues. The CDR3 DNA reads as TGTGCCAGCAGCTTGACGACAGGCCACTCTGGGGCCAACGTCCTGACTTTC. It is translated as CASSLTTGHSGANVLTF.

CDR3 sequence: CASSLDGGRNTEAFF. In nucleotides, the CDR3 is TGCGCCAGCAGCTTGGATGGGGGCCGGAACACTGAAGCTTTCTTT. The rearrangement links TRBV5-1 to TRBJ1-1; possibly TRBD1 for D (6 bases). This CDR3 is 15 amino acids long. V was shortened by 0 bases and J by 1 base, with 10 bases between the two germline ends. Germline V gene sequence: CDR1 SGHRS, CDR2 YFSETQ.

This clonotype turned up a few times. The chain has TRBV10-3 and TRBJ1-4; 9 positions match TRBD1. The J segment lost 8 bases and the V segment lost 10 bases, leaving 8 bases of the junction unmatched. The germline gives CDR1 ENHRY, CDR2 SYGVKD. The CDR3 totals 13 residues. This chain's CDR3 is CATRDREEEKLFF. For the CDR3, the DNA is TGTGCCACGCGGGACAGGGAAGAAGAAAAACTGTTTTTT.

This clonotype was counted at least ten times. This chain uses TRBV12-3 or TRBV12-4 with TRBJ2-7; a weak D match, TRBD1 (6 bases). CDR3 length equals 12 residues. Trimming took 8 bases from V and 3 from J, leaving 11 bases between them. The DNA for the CDR3 is TGTGCCAGCGGTACAGGGCTCTACGAGCAGTACTTC. Translated, it gives CASGTGLYEQYF.

The rearrangement joins TRBV7-9 to TRBJ2-7; D possibly corresponds to TRBD1 (5 bases). Looked up from germline, CDR1 is SEHNR and CDR2 is FQNEAQ (reference sequence). Trimming cost V 5 bases and J 7 bases, with 18 bases left between them. The CDR3 has 14 residues. The CDR3 loop reads CASSQAPQAWEQYF. The CDR3 nucleotides read TGTGCCAGCAGCCAAGCCCCACAGGCATGGGAGCAGTACTTC.

This clonotype was detected a few times. The chain recombines TRBV20-1 with TRBJ1-5; a possible D gene is TRBD1 (5 bases). Per germline, CDR1 DFQATT and CDR2 SNEGSKA (reference sequence). This CDR3 is built from 16 residues. Trimming pared 3 bases from V and 1 base from J, leaving 16 bases between. The CDR3 coding sequence is TGCAGTGCTAGCCGGGACGGACGGGTGAGCAATCAGCCCCAGCATTTT. Amino acid sequence: CSASRDGRVSNQPQHF.

This clonotype was recorded many times. V and J are TRBV2 and TRBJ1-1, with a weak D call TRBD1 (5 bases). In germline, CDR1 is SNHLY, CDR2 FYNNEI. CDR3 length equals 14 residues. V gave up 4 bases and J gave up 11 bases, with 20 bases separating them. CDR3 DNA: TGTGCCAGCAGTGTAGGGCAGGGTACGGGGAATGCTTTCTTT. It translates to CASSVGQGTGNAFF.

This rearrangement joins TRBV19 to TRBJ2-7; D may be TRBD1 (6 bases). Germline values: CDR1 LNHDA, CDR2 SQIVND (reference sequence). The CDR3 covers 15 residues. V was clipped by 7 bases and J by 5 bases, with 21 bases between them. The CDR3, as DNA: TGTGCCAGTACCCCATCGTCCCCAGGGGCCCACGAGCAGTACTTC. Its translation is CASTPSSPGAHEQYF. Based on the CDR3 plus reference TRBV19 and TRBJ2-7, the full variable domain is DGGITQSPKYLFRKEGQNVTLSCEQNLNHDAMYWYRQDPGQGLRLIYYSQIVNDFQKGDIAEGYSVSREKKESFPLTVTSAQKNPTAFYLCASTPSSPGAHEQYFGPGTRLTVT.